The present TCR beta chain was sequenced within a study of blood T cell repertoires in COVID-19. CDR1 is MGHRA, CDR2 YSYEKL, per germline. The junction had 12 bases not matched to a gene; V was cut back by 1 base and J by 6 bases. CDR3 length: 18 residues. Original processing methods: Cell counts per sample came from amplifying reference gene primers. Sequencing was performed with immunoSEQ multiplex PCR; in TCRdb, only in-frame clones are kept and a portion is missing. That table gives V, J and clone size, and the DNA gave D and trimming. Of approximately 170,000 clones listed, about nine tenths are singletons.

The chain links TRBV4-1 to TRBJ2-1, with 10 bases lining up with TRBD1. This clonotype originated in a man aged 60 to 75 with acute or convalescent COVID-19. Sequencing input: peripheral blood. CDR3 nucleotides: TGCGCCAGCAGCCAAGCCCCGGGGGGGACAGGGGTCAGCAATGAGCAGTTCTTC. Translating it yields CASSQAPGGTGVSNEQFF.